Listed below are T cell receptor beta chains from one sample, sequenced in a study of blood T cell repertoires in COVID-19. Assay used: immunoSEQ multiplex PCR; TCRdb lists only in-frame clones, some missing. Of roughly 150,000 clones in the sample, approximately 84% are singletons; the top ten hold over 11%. The material sequenced was peripheral blood. The source of these receptors is an elderly woman with acute or convalescent COVID-19. Each CDR3 is given with its conserved first and last residue. The order of the fields is J gene, clone size, D gene, V gene, CDR3 protein, CDR3 DNA. The D gene is left open where the match is weak. Rows may omit the clone size; those that give it use once, few, many or a size class.

TRBJ1-2,NA,NA,TRBV2,CASSGQSGGYTF,TGTGCCAGCAGTGGACAGTCCGGTGGCTACACCTTC
TRBJ2-1,few,NA,TRBV4-2,CASSHQYNEQFF,TGTGCCAGCAGCCATCAATACAATGAGCAGTTCTTC
TRBJ1-3,NA,NA,TRBV28,CASSYGRGARGNTIYF,TGTGCCAGCAGCTACGGACGCGGGGCACGAGGAAACACCATATATTTT
TRBJ2-1,NA,NA,TRBV6-5,CASSYFRGPYNEQFF,TGTGCCAGCAGTTATTTCAGGGGACCCTACAATGAGCAGTTCTTC
TRBJ2-7,few,NA,TRBV5-1,CASSDQGARYEQYF,TGCGCCAGCAGCGATCAAGGAGCGAGGTACGAGCAGTACTTC
TRBJ2-7,NA,NA,TRBV7-8,CASSLAPRVYEQYF,TGTGCCAGCAGCTTAGCCCCCAGGGTCTACGAGCAGTACTTC
TRBJ2-1,NA,NA,TRBV7-2,CASSFQGNYNEQFF,TGTGCCAGCAGCTTTCAGGGCAACTACAATGAGCAGTTCTTC
TRBJ1-5,NA,NA,TRBV14,CASSRSQGPSSRNQPQHF,TGTGCCAGCAGCCGATCACAGGGACCTAGCTCGAGGAATCAGCCCCAGCATTTT
TRBJ2-5,NA,NA,TRBV10-2,CASSEIGGRETQYF,TGCGCCAGCAGTGAAATCGGGGGAAGGGAGACCCAGTACTTC
TRBJ1-2,NA,NA,TRBV27,CASSSPGQGNGAYTF,TGTGCCAGCAGTTCCCCGGGGCAGGGGAACGGTGCCTACACCTTC
TRBJ1-5,few,TRBD1,TRBV28,CASSLYGTGGGQPQHF,TGTGCCAGCAGTTTGTATGGGACAGGGGGTGGGCAGCCCCAGCATTTT
TRBJ1-4,once,NA,TRBV15,CATSSDTGNEKLFF,TGTGCCACCAGCAGTGACACGGGGAATGAAAAACTGTTTTTT
TRBJ1-1,NA,NA,TRBV12-3/TRBV12-4,CASGRGFGTEAFF,TGTGCCAGCGGAAGGGGCTTCGGCACTGAAGCTTTCTTT
TRBJ2-3,few,TRBD1,TRBV24-1,CATSDPGQGRGTDTQYF,TGTGCCACCAGTGACCCGGGACAGGGGAGGGGCACAGATACGCAGTATTTT
TRBJ2-1,NA,NA,TRBV27,CASSLSPPSSYNEQFF,TGTGCCAGCAGTTTATCCCCACCGAGCTCCTACAATGAGCAGTTCTTC
TRBJ2-1,NA,NA,TRBV5-4,CASSGGGGGAYNEQFF,TGTGCCAGCAGTGGGGGGGGCGGCGGGGCCTACAATGAGCAGTTCTTC
TRBJ1-2,once,TRBD1,TRBV25-1,CASSEWTGGSGNYGYTF,TGTGCCAGCAGTGAATGGACAGGGGGTAGCGGTAACTATGGCTACACCTTC
TRBJ1-1,NA,TRBD1,TRBV28,CASSLPGGMNTEAFF,TGTGCCAGCAGTTTACCAGGGGGAATGAACACTGAAGCTTTCTTT
TRBJ2-1,NA,NA,TRBV29-1,CSVEMQEDNEQFF,TGCAGCGTTGAAATGCAGGAGGACAATGAGCAGTTCTTC
TRBJ1-4,NA,TRBD1,TRBV28,CASIPNPGQDNEKLFF,TGTGCCAGCATTCCTAATCCGGGACAGGACAATGAAAAACTGTTTTTT
TRBJ2-7,once,TRBD2,TRBV28,CASSSAGATAYEQYF,TGTGCCAGCAGTTCTGCGGGAGCAACAGCCTACGAGCAGTACTTC
TRBJ2-5,NA,TRBD2,TRBV4-2,CASSQDGSGGFQETQYF,TGTGCCAGCAGCCAAGATGGAAGCGGGGGGTTCCAAGAGACCCAGTACTTC
TRBJ2-5,NA,TRBD2,TRBV19,CASSLGLAGWETQYF,TGTGCCAGTAGTCTCGGACTAGCGGGATGGGAGACCCAGTACTTC
TRBJ2-7,NA,NA,TRBV11-1,CASTQGLASYEQYF,TGTGCCAGCACCCAGGGGCTGGCATCGTACGAGCAGTACTTC
TRBJ1-1,few,TRBD1,TRBV5-1,CASSSQGGNTEAFF,TGCGCCAGCAGCAGTCAGGGGGGAAACACTGAAGCTTTCTTT
TRBJ1-2,NA,NA,TRBV11-2,CASSPGVGRGYTF,TGTGCCAGCAGCCCGGGGGTCGGCCGCGGCTACACCTTC
TRBJ1-2,few,NA,TRBV15,CATSRDRGAVNYGYTF,TGTGCCACCAGCAGAGACCGGGGGGCAGTCAACTATGGCTACACCTTC
TRBJ1-6,NA,NA,TRBV29-1,CSVSRGPDSPLHF,TGCAGCGTGAGCAGGGGTCCCGATTCACCCCTCCACTTT
TRBJ1-1,NA,TRBD1,TRBV6-2/TRBV6-3,CASSYRTGYGTEAFF,TGTGCCAGCAGTTACCGGACAGGGTATGGCACTGAAGCTTTCTTT
TRBJ1-5,NA,NA,TRBV19,CASTDRYYSNQPQHF,TGTGCCAGTACCGACAGGTACTATAGCAATCAGCCCCAGCATTTT
TRBJ1-1,NA,NA,TRBV28,CASSLVGLNTEAFF,TGTGCCAGCAGCCTAGTGGGGCTGAACACTGAAGCTTTCTTT
TRBJ2-1,NA,TRBD2,TRBV3-1/TRBV3-2,CASRQRGAGNNEQFF,TGTGCCAGCAGACAGCGGGGCGCCGGGAACAATGAGCAGTTCTTC
TRBJ1-2,NA,TRBD1,TRBV18,CASSPRTGIDYGYTF,TGTGCCAGCTCACCTCGGACAGGGATTGACTATGGCTACACCTTC
TRBJ2-7,NA,TRBD1,TRBV27,CASSLMGQGRWEQYF,TGTGCCAGCAGTTTAATGGGACAGGGCCGATGGGAGCAGTACTTC
TRBJ1-2,few,TRBD1,TRBV5-1,CASSLGQGRDGYTF,TGCGCCAGCAGCCTCGGACAGGGGAGGGATGGCTACACCTTC
TRBJ1-2,NA,NA,TRBV5-4,CASSLEAGVNYGYTF,TGTGCCAGCAGCTTGGAGGCAGGCGTTAACTATGGCTACACCTTC
TRBJ2-5,NA,NA,TRBV27,CASSLGQEETQYF,TGTGCCAGCAGTTTGGGACAAGAAGAGACCCAGTACTTC
TRBJ2-2,once,TRBD2,TRBV3-1/TRBV3-2,CASSQGLTGGNTGELFF,TGTGCCAGCAGCCAGGGACTCACGGGGGGGAACACCGGGGAGCTGTTTTTT
TRBJ2-7,NA,TRBD2,TRBV13,CASSLGTSGSTKQYF,TGTGCCAGCAGCCTAGGGACTAGCGGGAGCACAAAGCAGTACTTC
TRBJ1-4,NA,TRBD1,TRBV3-1/TRBV3-2,CASSRQGASDEKLFF,TGTGCCAGCAGCCGACAGGGGGCTTCCGATGAAAAACTGTTTTTT
TRBJ1-1,NA,TRBD1,TRBV28,CASSLHGQVEAFF,TGTGCCAGCAGTTTACACGGACAGGTTGAAGCTTTCTTT
TRBJ2-3,NA,TRBD1,TRBV10-1,CASSDTLDRVRSTDTQYF,TGCGCCAGCAGTGATACCTTAGACAGGGTTCGTAGCACAGATACGCAGTATTTT
TRBJ1-2,once,NA,TRBV6-6,CASSQATVWKGGYTF,TGTGCCAGCAGTCAAGCGACAGTGTGGAAAGGTGGCTACACCTTC
TRBJ1-4,NA,NA,TRBV30,CAWSVIEAGKATNEKLFF,TGTGCCTGGAGTGTAATAGAGGCAGGGAAAGCAACTAATGAAAAACTGTTTTTT
TRBJ1-2,NA,NA,TRBV4-1,CASSQAANYGYTF,TGCGCCAGCAGCCAAGCGGCTAACTATGGCTACACCTTC
TRBJ2-2,NA,NA,TRBV29-1,CSVETSAGKTGELFF,TGCAGCGTTGAAACGTCTGCGGGCAAGACCGGGGAGCTGTTTTTT
TRBJ2-3,NA,NA,TRBV4-1,CASSQYLAWADTQYF,TGCGCCAGCAGCCAATACTTAGCGTGGGCAGATACGCAGTATTTT